These 7 T cell receptor beta chains share one sample of origin, sequenced in a study of tumor-infiltrating lymphocytes in oesophageal squamous cell carcinoma (dated by TCRdb to the mid-2010s). Libraries were constructed by PCR. TCRdb shows the sequencer as Illumina HiSeq 2000. Using fastp at Q25 and MiXCR, TCRdb reprocessed the public reads and kept productive beta chains. Each CDR3 protein appears once, grouped with its most common genes and DNA. The sample data list about 17,000 distinct CDR3 sequences, and about 39% of these were observed just once. The biggest ten clones account for around 20% of the sample. Sequenced material: normal esophageal tissue next to the tumor. The receptors were sampled from a female donor with esophageal squamous cell carcinoma.

This clonotype is judged medium-sized (0.01 to 0.1%). The gene calls are TRBV7-9 and TRBJ1-2; D is perhaps TRBD1 (5 bases). V gave up 3 bases and J gave up 5 bases, with 10 bases separating them. The CDR3 has 13 residues. The germline V gene has CDR1 SEHNR and CDR2 FQNEAQ (reference sequence). Here the CDR3 reads CASSLGDPYGYTF. In nucleotides, the CDR3 is TGTGCCAGCAGCTTGGGGGATCCTTATGGCTACACCTTC.

The chain is built from TRBV7-3 and TRBJ2-7; TRBD2 agrees at 7 bases. V lost 5 bases, J lost 5 bases, and 12 bases stayed unmatched. This CDR3 comprises 15 residues. The germline CDR1 and CDR2 sequences are SGHTA and FQGTGA. CDR3 region: CASSPRGREYDEQYF. The DNA of the CDR3 is TGTGCCAGCAGCCCGCGTGGGCGGGAGTATGACGAGCAGTACTTC.

Only a few counts were recorded for this clonotype. Relative to the germline gene, one junction end is altered; a read error may explain this. The chain combines TRBV12-3 or TRBV12-4 with TRBJ1-6; a possible D gene is TRBD1 (6 bases). The CDR3 sequence is 14 residues long. As DNA, the CDR3 is TGTGCCAGCAGTTCCGGACAGAACTCCTACGAGCAGTACTTT. Its translation: CASSSGQNSYEQYF.

A few counts support this clonotype. This could be a read error, since a much larger clone is one nucleotide away. The chain recombines TRBV7-3 with TRBJ2-1, with a tentative D call TRBD2 (5 bases). The assigned J gene may be wrong: the sequence end matches TRBJ2-7 better. The CDR3 contains 15 residues. Germline V gene lookup returns CDR1 SGHTA and CDR2 FQGTGA. The CDR3 DNA sequence: TGTGCCAGCAGCTTAAGGGAGACCCCCTACAATGAGCAGTACTTC. It codes for CASSLRETPYNEQYF.

This clonotype ranks as medium-sized (0.01 to 0.1%). The genes are TRBV25-1 and TRBJ1-4; 7 nucleotides align to TRBD1. The J segment lost 0 bases and the V segment lost 6 bases, leaving 4 bases of the junction unmatched. This CDR3 is 15 amino acids long. Germline CDR1 and CDR2: MGHDK and SYGVNS. The CDR3 DNA reads as TGTGCCAGCAGCAGGGGGGGATCAACTAATGAAAAACTGTTTTTT. Its protein is CASSRGGSTNEKLFF.

This rearrangement joins TRBV7-6 to TRBJ2-3; no reliable D call. V was clipped by 5 bases and J by 2 bases, with 11 bases between them. The germline V gene has CDR1 SGHVS and CDR2 FNYEAQ. The CDR3 length is 14 residues. CDR3 in DNA: TGTGCCAGCAGCATGAGGTTGTCCACAGATACGCAGTATTTT. Residues: CASSMRLSTDTQYF.

The chain uses TRBV7-2 and TRBJ2-5, with unresolved D. Germline-derived CDR1 and CDR2 are SGHTA and FQGNSA. The CDR3 length is 11 residues. Trimming removed 1 base from V and 5 bases from J, with 2 bases in between. The CDR3 is CASSLVETQYF. The CDR3 DNA follows: TGTGCCAGCAGCTTAGTTGAGACCCAGTACTTC.